These 32 T cell receptor beta chains share one sample of origin, sequenced in a study of graft-versus-host responses after intestinal transplantation. Sequencing used immunoSEQ multiplex PCR; TCRdb keeps in-frame clones, though not all of them. The table records fewer than 75,000 clones, roughly 90% of them present only once. Source: PBMCs, taken 26 days after transplant. These receptors were taken from a human patient who received an intestinal transplant, so some T cells may come from the graft donor.

The rearrangement uses TRBV29-1 and TRBJ2-5; TRBD1 matches at 11 bases. CDR3 length: 18 residues. Germline trimming cut 6 bases from V and 5 bases from J; bases unmatched to any gene: 20. The germline V gene has CDR1 SQVTM and CDR2 ANQGSEA. The CDR3 loop reads CSVNRWKDGQGASETQYF. The CDR3 nucleotides are TGCAGCGTCAACCGCTGGAAGGACGGACAGGGGGCTTCGGAGACCCAGTACTTC.

V usage is TRBV7-9 and J usage is TRBJ1-6; 7 bases match TRBD1. Germline V lookup: CDR1 SEHNR, CDR2 FQNEAQ (reference sequence). With V trimmed by 8 bases and J by 8 bases, 9 bases remained unmatched. The CDR3 runs to 14 residues. Written as DNA, the CDR3 is TGTGCCAGCGCCCTAGAGGGACAGTATTCACCCCTCCACTTT. Protein product: CASALEGQYSPLHF.

The table lists this clone with a count of one. The chain employs TRBV5-4 and TRBJ1-2; 8 bases align to TRBD1. The CDR3 runs 16 residues. Germline trimming cut 4 bases from V and 5 bases from J; bases unmatched to any gene: 13. CDR1 is SGHNT and CDR2 is YYREEE in the germline V gene (reference sequence). The CDR3 DNA is TGTGCCAGCAGCATCAACGGACAGGGCCGACCTTATGGCTACACCTTC. Residues: CASSINGQGRPYGYTF.

CDR3 residues: CASSSVAGDHSPLHF. The CDR3 DNA reads TGTGCCAGCAGTTCCGTCGCAGGGGATCATTCACCCCTCCACTTT. This chain links TRBV6-5 with TRBJ1-6, with D maybe TRBD1 (6 bases). Trimming cost V 4 bases and J 8 bases, with 15 bases left between them. This CDR3 comprises 15 residues. Germline lookup yields CDR1 MNHEY and CDR2 SVGAGI.

V gene TRBV2 combines with J gene TRBJ2-2; tentative D call: TRBD1 (5 bases). Per the germline V gene, CDR1 is SNHLY and CDR2 is FYNNEI. V was trimmed by 3 bases and J by 2 bases, leaving 10 bases between them. The CDR3 consists of 15 residues. The CDR3 sequence: CASSEGQQNTGELFF. DNA of the CDR3: TGTGCCAGCAGTGAGGGGCAACAAAACACCGGGGAGCTGTTTTTT.

A single count supports this clone. This sequence joins TRBV7-2 and TRBJ1-1, with 9 bases fitting TRBD1. Looked up from germline, CDR1 is SGHTA and CDR2 is FQGNSA. Trimming removed 1 base from V and 6 bases from J; junction bases left unmatched: 6. This CDR3 has 15 residues. DNA of the CDR3: TGTGCCAGCAGCTTAGGCGGGACAGGGTTCTCTGAAGCTTTCTTT. As protein: CASSLGGTGFSEAFF.

This clone was observed a few times. The gene calls are TRBV7-9 and TRBJ1-1; no reliable D call. The CDR3 is made up of 14 amino acids. V lost 3 bases and J 0 bases, leaving 8 bases between the germline ends. Germline V CDR1 and CDR2: SEHNR, FQNEAQ (reference sequence). CDR3 residues: CASSLAVLNTEAFF. The CDR3 nucleotides read TGTGCCAGCAGCTTGGCGGTGTTGAACACTGAAGCTTTCTTT. Together with reference TRBV7-9 and TRBJ1-1, the CDR3 gives the full variable domain: DTGVSQNPRHKITKRGQNVTFRCDPISEHNRLYWYRQTLGQGPEFLTYFQNEAQLEKSRLLSDRFSAERPKGSFSTLEIQRTEQGDSAMYLCASSLAVLNTEAFFGQGTRLTVV.

This rearrangement joins TRBV10-3 to TRBJ2-2; 8 bases are shared with TRBD1. The germline V gene encodes CDR1 ENHRY and CDR2 SYGVKD. With 7 bases clipped from V and 3 bases from J, the junction kept 1 base outside the gene matches. CDR3 length equals 13 residues. In nucleotides, the CDR3 is TGTGCCATCATGACAGGGGACACCGGGGAGCTGTTTTTT. This gives the protein CAIMTGDTGELFF.

The gene calls are TRBV6-1 and TRBJ1-2; TRBD1 matches at 9 bases. CDR3 size: 17 residues. The junction had 9 bases not matched to a gene; V was cut back by 0 bases and J by 4 bases. In germline, CDR1 is MNHNS, CDR2 SASEGT. Here the CDR3 DNA reads TGTGCCAGCAGTGAAGCAGTGGGGACAGGGTTGTCCTATGGCTACACCTTC. Residues: CASSEAVGTGLSYGYTF.

The V call is TRBV7-6, the J call TRBJ2-1; 10 positions agree with TRBD2. The germline CDR1 and CDR2 sequences are SGHVS and FNYEAQ. J gave up 4 bases and V 6 bases, and 6 bases lay outside the gene matches. The CDR3 runs 15 residues. Here the CDR3 reads CASSQLAGLYNEQFF. DNA for the CDR3: TGTGCCAGCAGTCAACTAGCGGGACTGTACAATGAGCAGTTCTTC. Together with reference TRBV7-6 and TRBJ2-1, the CDR3 gives the full variable domain: GAGVSQSPRYKVTKRGQDVALRCDPISGHVSLYWYRQALGQGPEFLTYFNYEAQQDKSGLPNDRFSAERPEGSISTLTIQRTEQRDSAMYRCASSQLAGLYNEQFFGPGTRLTVL.

This clone was observed a few times. The chain is built from TRBV19 and TRBJ1-5; D ambiguous. Between the trimmed V and J ends, which lost 3 bases and 3 bases, there was a span of 9 bases. The CDR3 spans 14 residues. From germline, CDR1 is LNHDA and CDR2 SQIVND (reference sequence). CDR3 DNA sequence: TGTGCCAGTAGTATCAACGGTTACAATCAGCCCCAGCATTTT. Protein product: CASSINGYNQPQHF.

The count of this clone is one. This chain connects TRBV6-1 to TRBJ1-2; D is perhaps TRBD1 (6 bases). The CDR3 length is 15 residues. The V end was cut by 5 bases, the J end by 4 bases, with 17 bases between. Per the germline V gene, CDR1 is MNHNS and CDR2 is SASEGT. Written as DNA, the CDR3 is TGTGCCAGCAGTCAATCAGGGGAGAGCAGCTATGGCTACACCTTC. It is translated as CASSQSGESSYGYTF.

The CDR3 region is CAISDLGGSYNEQFF. CDR3 sequence (DNA): TGTGCCATCAGTGACCTCGGGGGTTCTTACAATGAGCAGTTCTTC. This rearrangement joins TRBV10-3 to TRBJ2-1; D is possibly TRBD2 (6 bases). Trimming took 3 bases from V and 4 from J, leaving 13 bases between them. Germline loops: CDR1 ENHRY, CDR2 SYGVKD. The CDR3 covers 15 residues.

V is TRBV7-6 and J is TRBJ1-1, with D perhaps matching TRBD1 (6 bases). The V end lost 10 bases, the J end lost 1 base, and 10 bases lay between the germline ends. This CDR3 comprises 12 residues. CDR1 and CDR2 (germline): SGHVS, FNYEAQ. The CDR3 DNA is TGTGCCATGCACAGGGAGAACACTGAAGCTTTCTTT. Protein product: CAMHRENTEAFF.

The CDR3 DNA sequence: TGTGCCAGCAGCCCTAACCTCAATCAGCCCCAGCATTTT. It yields the protein CASSPNLNQPQHF. The rearrangement uses TRBV7-6 and TRBJ1-5; D is unresolved. V was shortened by 5 bases and J by 3 bases, with 8 bases between the two germline ends. Germline V gene lookup returns CDR1 SGHVS and CDR2 FNYEAQ. The CDR3 contains 13 residues.

The rearrangement joins TRBV29-1 to TRBJ1-2; 10 bases match TRBD1. V lost 3 bases, J lost 4 bases, and 5 bases stayed unmatched. The CDR3 has 14 amino acids. CDR1 is SQVTM and CDR2 is ANQGSEA in the germline V gene. The CDR3 coding sequence is TGCAGCGTTGACAGACAGGGGGCCGTCTATGGCTACACCTTC. Translated: CSVDRQGAVYGYTF. The full variable domain, its missing parts supplied by reference TRBV29-1 and TRBJ1-2, is SAVISQKPSRDICQRGTSLTIQCQVDSQVTMMFWYRQQPGQSLTLIATANQGSEATYESGFVIDKFPISRPNLTFSTLTVSNMSPEDSSIYLCSVDRQGAVYGYTFGSGTRLTVV.

The chain links TRBV27 to TRBJ1-1; 9 positions match TRBD1. V trimming: 5 bases; J trimming: 6 bases; junction bases outside the gene matches: 7. Germline CDR1 MNHEY, CDR2 SMNVEV (reference sequence). CDR3 length equals 14 residues. CDR3 residues: CASSPGTGYAEAFF. The CDR3 DNA follows: TGTGCCAGCAGTCCCGGGACAGGGTACGCTGAAGCTTTCTTT.

The gene calls are TRBV10-3 and TRBJ1-5; TRBD1 agrees at 9 bases. With V trimmed by 8 bases and J by 7 bases, 3 bases remained unmatched. CDR1 and CDR2 from the germline V gene are ENHRY and SYGVKD. This CDR3 is built from 12 residues. The CDR3 region is CAIGTGWQPQHF. CDR3 nucleotide sequence: TGTGCCATCGGGACAGGGTGGCAGCCCCAGCATTTT.

The chain joins TRBV5-1 to TRBJ2-3; 7 positions match TRBD2. Germline CDR1 SGHRS, CDR2 YFSETQ. CDR3 length equals 16 residues. J gave up 2 bases and V 0 bases, and 6 bases lay outside the gene matches. CDR3: CASSLVAGTNTDTQYF. The CDR3 nucleotides read TGCGCCAGCAGCTTGGTTGCAGGGACTAACACAGATACGCAGTATTTT.

The chain is built from TRBV16 and TRBJ1-3, with D hard to call. Germline CDR1 reads KGHSY; CDR2 reads FQNENV. Trimming removed 4 bases at V and 2 bases at J, with 12 bases between. The CDR3 covers 15 residues. The CDR3 spells CASSLTSTAGNTIYF. The CDR3 DNA reads as TGTGCCAGCAGCCTCACGAGTACGGCTGGAAACACCATATATTTT.

This clone appeared a few times. The chain links TRBV7-8 to TRBJ2-5, with 7 nucleotides matching TRBD2. Germline CDR1 reads SGHVS; CDR2 reads FQNEAQ. The CDR3 runs to 13 residues. V lost 9 bases to trimming and J lost 3 bases; unmatched junction nucleotides: 7. In DNA form, the CDR3 reads TGTGCCAGATGGACTAGAACGGAAGAGACCCAGTACTTC. Translation: CARWTRTEETQYF. Full variable domain (missing parts from reference TRBV7-8 and TRBJ2-5): GAGVSQSPRYKVAKRGQDVALRCDPISGHVSLFWYQQALGQGPEFLTYFQNEAQLDKSGLPSDRFFAERPEGSVSTLKIQRTQQEDSAVYLCARWTRTEETQYFGPGTRLLVL.

The gene calls are TRBV21-1 and TRBJ1-2; the table gives TRBD1 as D, unverified against the DNA. TRBV21-1 is tagged as a pseudogene. This CDR3 spans 14 amino acids. Here the CDR3 DNA reads TGTGCCAGCAGCAAAGGGGTCTGGGGCTTTGGCTACACCTTC. As protein: CASSKGVWGFGYTF.

The chain carries TRBV28 and TRBJ1-6; D is unclear. Germline V gene lookup returns CDR1 MDHEN and CDR2 SYDVKM. CDR3 length: 14 amino acids. Trimming shortened V by 4 bases and J by 8 bases, and 12 bases separated the two germline ends. CDR3 sequence reads: CASSYPAGYSPLHF. CDR3 nucleotide sequence: TGTGCCAGCAGTTACCCCGCCGGGTATTCACCCCTCCACTTT.

V gene TRBV7-6 combines with J gene TRBJ2-3; D not certain. Trimming shortened V by 1 base and J by 4 bases, and 12 bases separated the two germline ends. Germline lookup yields CDR1 SGHVS and CDR2 FNYEAQ. The CDR3 is 15 amino acids. The DNA for the CDR3 is TGTGCCAGCAGCTTAGAACTAATTAAGCCAGATACGCAGTATTTT. It translates to CASSLELIKPDTQYF.

The J gene is TRBJ2-7, the V gene TRBV28; TRBD2 is a possible D gene (6 bases). The V gene lost 3 bases and the J gene lost 3 bases, with 18 bases spanning the gap. This CDR3 spans 16 amino acids. Germline CDR1 MDHEN, CDR2 SYDVKM. CDR3: CASSLPRGSRGYEQYF. In DNA, the CDR3 is TGTGCCAGCAGTTTGCCACGGGGGAGCCGGGGCTACGAGCAGTACTTC.

This clone was counted once. One junction end does not reproduce the germline sequence, and a read error may be involved. The chain links TRBV27 to TRBJ1-2; TRBD1 aligns across 9 bases. This CDR3 spans 11 amino acids. Germline lookup yields CDR1 MNHEY and CDR2 SMNVEV (reference sequence). CDR3 protein: CASWTGERFLF. The CDR3 DNA reads as TGTGCCAGTTGGACAGGGGAAAGATTCTTGTTC.

The chain uses TRBV5-1 and TRBJ1-1; 7 bases match TRBD1. The trim removed 4 bases at V and 0 bases at J, leaving 9 bases unmatched. The length of the CDR3 is 16 residues. The germline V gene encodes CDR1 SGHRS and CDR2 YFSETQ. CDR3 protein: CASSEHPGTVNTEAFF. CDR3 DNA sequence: TGCGCCAGCAGCGAACACCCCGGGACAGTGAACACTGAAGCTTTCTTT.

This clone appeared a single time. This chain uses TRBV5-1 with TRBJ2-1; 8 nucleotides align to TRBD1. CDR1 is SGHRS, CDR2 YFSETQ, per germline. J gave up 7 bases and V 4 bases, and 7 bases lay outside the gene matches. CDR3 length: 14 residues. CDR3 sequence (DNA): TGCGCCAGCAGCCGAGGAGACAGGGGTAATGAGCAGTTCTTC. Translating it yields CASSRGDRGNEQFF.

The V and J genes are TRBV27 and TRBJ1-4, with D maybe TRBD1 (5 bases). V was pared by 6 bases and J by 8 bases, with 7 bases between. Germline CDR1 and CDR2: MNHEY and SMNVEV (reference sequence). The CDR3 runs 11 residues. CDR3 amino acids: CASRAGEKLFF. CDR3 DNA sequence: TGTGCCAGCAGGGCAGGGGAAAAACTGTTTTTT. Variable domain in full (rest from reference TRBV27 and TRBJ1-4): EAQVTQNPRYLITVTGKKLTVTCSQNMNHEYMSWYRQDPGLGLRQIYYSMNVEVTDKGDVPEGYKVSRKEKRNFPLILESPSPNQTSLYFCASRAGEKLFFGSGTQLSVL.

In its sample, this clone was seen once. The V call is TRBV2, the J call TRBJ2-7; D may be TRBD1 (6 bases). Trimming left V 6 bases short and J 0 bases short, with 6 bases between. Germline V gene sequence: CDR1 SNHLY, CDR2 FYNNEI. This CDR3 comprises 12 residues. For the CDR3, the DNA is TGTGCCAGCAGCAGGGGCTCCTACGAGCAGTACTTC. Its translation: CASSRGSYEQYF.

The chain is built from TRBV5-1 and TRBJ2-7, with TRBD1 matching 7 bases. The CDR3 runs 14 residues. Germline V lookup: CDR1 SGHRS, CDR2 YFSETQ. J gave up 7 bases and V 3 bases, and 10 bases lay outside the gene matches. For the CDR3, the DNA is TGCGCCAGCAGCTCGGGACAGAGCGCTGGGGAGCAGTACGTC. The encoded protein is CASSSGQSAGEQYV.

The J gene is TRBJ2-3, the V gene TRBV4-2, with TRBD2 identical over 10 bases. This CDR3 region has 16 residues. Trimming cost V 3 bases and J 1 base; bases outside gene matches: 4. Germline assignment: CDR1 LGHNA and CDR2 YNFKEQ. The CDR3 DNA sequence: TGTGCCAGCAGCCATCCCGGGACTAGCGGCACAGATACGCAGTATTTT. Translating it yields CASSHPGTSGTDTQYF.